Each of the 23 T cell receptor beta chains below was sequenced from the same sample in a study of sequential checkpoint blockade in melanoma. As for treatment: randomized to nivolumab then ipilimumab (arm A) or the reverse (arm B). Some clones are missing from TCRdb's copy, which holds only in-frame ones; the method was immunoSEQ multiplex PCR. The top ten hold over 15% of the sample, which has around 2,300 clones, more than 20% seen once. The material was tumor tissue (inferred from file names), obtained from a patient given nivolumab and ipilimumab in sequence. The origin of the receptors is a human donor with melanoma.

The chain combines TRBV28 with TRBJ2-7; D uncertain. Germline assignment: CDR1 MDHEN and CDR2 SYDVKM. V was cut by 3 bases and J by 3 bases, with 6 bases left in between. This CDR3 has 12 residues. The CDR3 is CASSLDRYEQYF. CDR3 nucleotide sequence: TGTGCCAGCAGTTTGGACCGCTACGAGCAGTACTTC.

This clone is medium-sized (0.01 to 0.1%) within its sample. The CDR3 here is CASSGVQELNTEAFF. The CDR3 DNA follows: TGTGCCAGCAGCGGCGTGCAGGAGCTGAACACTGAAGCTTTCTTT. The chain is built from TRBV11-3 and TRBJ1-1, with no clear D. This CDR3 is built from 15 residues. Germline CDR1 is SGHNT and CDR2 is YENEEA. V was clipped by 5 bases and J by 0 bases, with 13 bases between them.

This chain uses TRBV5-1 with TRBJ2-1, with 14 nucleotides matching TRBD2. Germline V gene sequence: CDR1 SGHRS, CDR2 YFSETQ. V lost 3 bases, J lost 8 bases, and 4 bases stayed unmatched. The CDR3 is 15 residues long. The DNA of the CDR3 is TGCGCCAGCAGCTGGGGACTAGCGGGAGCCGATGAGCAGTTCTTC. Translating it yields CASSWGLAGADEQFF.

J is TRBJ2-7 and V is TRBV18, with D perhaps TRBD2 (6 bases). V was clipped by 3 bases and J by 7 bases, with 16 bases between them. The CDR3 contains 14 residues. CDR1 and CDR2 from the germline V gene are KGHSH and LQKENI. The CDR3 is CASSPTPGVGEQYF. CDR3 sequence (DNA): TGTGCCAGCTCACCCACCCCGGGGGTCGGAGAGCAGTACTTC.

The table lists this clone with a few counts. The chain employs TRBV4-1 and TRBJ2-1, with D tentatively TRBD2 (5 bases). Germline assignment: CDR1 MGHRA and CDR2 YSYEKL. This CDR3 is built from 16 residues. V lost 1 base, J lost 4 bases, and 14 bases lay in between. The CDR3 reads CASSQGSSTGYNEQFF. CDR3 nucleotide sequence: TGCGCCAGCAGCCAAGGTAGTTCGACGGGATACAATGAGCAGTTCTTC.

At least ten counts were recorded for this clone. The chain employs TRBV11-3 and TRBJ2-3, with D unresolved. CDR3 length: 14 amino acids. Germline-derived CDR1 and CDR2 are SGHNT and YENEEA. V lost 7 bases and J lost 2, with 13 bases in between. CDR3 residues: CASTDILFTDTQYF. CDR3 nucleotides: TGTGCCAGCACCGACATACTGTTCACAGATACGCAGTATTTT.

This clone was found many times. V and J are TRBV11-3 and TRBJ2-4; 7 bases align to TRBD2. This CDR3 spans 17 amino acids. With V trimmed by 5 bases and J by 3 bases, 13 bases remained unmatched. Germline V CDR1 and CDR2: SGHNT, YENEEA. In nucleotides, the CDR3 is TGTGCCAGCAGCGTTCCCGCGGGAGTGGAGGGCAAAAACATTCAGTACTTC. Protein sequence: CASSVPAGVEGKNIQYF.

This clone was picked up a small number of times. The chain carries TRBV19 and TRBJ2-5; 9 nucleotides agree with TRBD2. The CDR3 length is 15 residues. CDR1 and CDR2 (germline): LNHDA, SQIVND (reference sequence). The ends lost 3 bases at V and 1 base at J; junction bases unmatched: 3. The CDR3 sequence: CASSMTSGFQETQYF. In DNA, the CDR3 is TGTGCCAGTAGTATGACTAGCGGTTTCCAAGAGACCCAGTACTTC.

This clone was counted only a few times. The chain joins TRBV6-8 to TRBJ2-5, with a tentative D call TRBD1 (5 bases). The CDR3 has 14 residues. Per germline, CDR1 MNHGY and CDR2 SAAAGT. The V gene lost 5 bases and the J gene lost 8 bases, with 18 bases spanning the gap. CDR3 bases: TGTGCCAGCAGTCGCACCACAGGCAGCGTAACCCAGTACTTC. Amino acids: CASSRTTGSVTQYF.

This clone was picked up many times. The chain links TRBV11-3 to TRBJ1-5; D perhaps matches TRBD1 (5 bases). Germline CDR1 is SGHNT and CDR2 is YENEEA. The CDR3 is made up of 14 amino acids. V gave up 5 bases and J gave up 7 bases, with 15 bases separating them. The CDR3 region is CASSQLDSRQPQHF. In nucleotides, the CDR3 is TGTGCCAGCAGCCAACTCGACAGTCGGCAGCCCCAGCATTTT.

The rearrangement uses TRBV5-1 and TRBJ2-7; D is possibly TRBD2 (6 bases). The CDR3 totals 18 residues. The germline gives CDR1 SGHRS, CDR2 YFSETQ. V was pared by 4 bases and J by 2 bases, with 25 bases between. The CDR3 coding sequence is TGCGCCAGCAGCCCGGGGGTAGGGACGGGAGTTAGCGCCTACGAGCAGTACTTC. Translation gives CASSPGVGTGVSAYEQYF.

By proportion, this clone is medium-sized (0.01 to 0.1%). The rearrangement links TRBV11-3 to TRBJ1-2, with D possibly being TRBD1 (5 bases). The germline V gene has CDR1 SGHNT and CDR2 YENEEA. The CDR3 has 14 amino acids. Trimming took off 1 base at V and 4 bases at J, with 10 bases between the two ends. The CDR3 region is CASSLGQSLYGYTF. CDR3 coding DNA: TGTGCCAGCAGCTTAGGACAGTCTCTCTATGGCTACACCTTC.

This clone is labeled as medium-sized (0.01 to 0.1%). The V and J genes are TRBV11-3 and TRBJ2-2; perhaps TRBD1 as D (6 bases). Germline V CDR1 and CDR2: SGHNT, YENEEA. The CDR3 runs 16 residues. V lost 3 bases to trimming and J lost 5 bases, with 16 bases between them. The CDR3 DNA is TGTGCCAGCAGCTTTGGCCAGGGGTTCGTGACCGGGGAGCTGTTTTTT. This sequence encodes CASSFGQGFVTGELFF.

This CDR3 reads CASSSSGASASRETQYF. CDR3 DNA: TGCGCCAGCAGCTCCTCAGGGGCTAGCGCCTCCCGGGAGACCCAGTACTTC. The chain combines TRBV5-1 with TRBJ2-5; D is tentatively TRBD1 or TRBD2 (6 bases each). Germline values: CDR1 SGHRS, CDR2 YFSETQ. This CDR3 has 17 residues. Trimming cost V 3 bases and J 5 bases, with 23 bases left between them.

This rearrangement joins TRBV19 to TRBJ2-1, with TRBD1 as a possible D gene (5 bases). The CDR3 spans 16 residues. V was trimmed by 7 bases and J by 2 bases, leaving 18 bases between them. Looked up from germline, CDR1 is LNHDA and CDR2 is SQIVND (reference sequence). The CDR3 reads CASMGLGEDPYNEQFF. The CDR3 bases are TGTGCCAGTATGGGTTTAGGGGAAGACCCCTACAATGAGCAGTTCTTC. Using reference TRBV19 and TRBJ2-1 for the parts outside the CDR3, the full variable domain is DGGITQSPKYLFRKEGQNVTLSCEQNLNHDAMYWYRQDPGQGLRLIYYSQIVNDFQKGDIAEGYSVSREKKESFPLTVTSAQKNPTAFYLCASMGLGEDPYNEQFFGPGTRLTVL.

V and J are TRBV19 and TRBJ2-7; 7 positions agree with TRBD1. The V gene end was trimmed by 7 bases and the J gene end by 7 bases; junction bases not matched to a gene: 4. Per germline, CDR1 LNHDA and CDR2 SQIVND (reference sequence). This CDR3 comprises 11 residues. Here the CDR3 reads CASTGGREQYF. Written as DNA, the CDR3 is TGTGCCAGTACAGGGGGAAGGGAGCAGTACTTC.

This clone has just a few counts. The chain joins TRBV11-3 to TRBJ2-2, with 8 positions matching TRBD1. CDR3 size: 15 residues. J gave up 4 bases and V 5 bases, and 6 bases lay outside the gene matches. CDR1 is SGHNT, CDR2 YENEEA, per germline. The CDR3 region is CASSQTGVSTGELFF. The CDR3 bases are TGTGCCAGCAGCCAGACAGGGGTTAGCACCGGGGAGCTGTTTTTT.

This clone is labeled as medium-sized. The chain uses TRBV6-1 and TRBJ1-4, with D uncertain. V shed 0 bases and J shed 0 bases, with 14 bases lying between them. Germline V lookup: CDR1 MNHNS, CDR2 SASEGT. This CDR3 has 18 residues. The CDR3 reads CASSEARVAITTNEKLFF. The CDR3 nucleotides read TGTGCCAGCAGTGAAGCGCGTGTAGCGATAACAACTAATGAAAAACTGTTTTTT.

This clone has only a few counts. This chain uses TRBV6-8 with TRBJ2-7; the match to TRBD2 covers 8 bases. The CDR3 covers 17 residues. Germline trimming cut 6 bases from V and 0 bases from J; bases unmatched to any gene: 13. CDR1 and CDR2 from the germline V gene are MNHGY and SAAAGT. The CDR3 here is CASRAGGSGVSSYEQYF. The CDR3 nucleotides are TGTGCCAGCAGGGCGGGAGGTAGCGGGGTTTCCTCCTACGAGCAGTACTTC.

The CDR3 region is CASSLEDQPQHF. CDR3 bases: TGTGCCAGCAGTTTAGAAGATCAGCCCCAGCATTTT. The chain recombines TRBV28 with TRBJ1-5; no firm D call. Per germline, CDR1 MDHEN and CDR2 SYDVKM. Between the trimmed V and J ends, which lost 2 bases and 5 bases, there was a span of 4 bases. There are 12 residues in the CDR3.

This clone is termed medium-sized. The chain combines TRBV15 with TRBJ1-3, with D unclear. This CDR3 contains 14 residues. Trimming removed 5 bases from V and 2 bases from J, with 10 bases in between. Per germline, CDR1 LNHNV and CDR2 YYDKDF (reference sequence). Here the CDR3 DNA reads TGTGCCACCAGCCCCCGCAGGACTGGAAACACCATATATTTT. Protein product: CATSPRRTGNTIYF.

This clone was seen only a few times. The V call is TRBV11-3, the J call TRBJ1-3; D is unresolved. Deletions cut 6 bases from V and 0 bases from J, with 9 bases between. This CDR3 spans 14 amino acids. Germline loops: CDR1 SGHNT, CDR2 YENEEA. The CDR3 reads CASSPSISGNTIYF. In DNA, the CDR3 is TGTGCCAGCAGTCCATCCATCTCTGGAAACACCATATATTTT.

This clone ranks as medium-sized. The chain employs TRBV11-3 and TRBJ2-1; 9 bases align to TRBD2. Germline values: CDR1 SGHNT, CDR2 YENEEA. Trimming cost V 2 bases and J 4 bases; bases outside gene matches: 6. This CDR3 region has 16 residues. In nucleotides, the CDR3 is TGTGCCAGCAGCTTATTAGCGACTAGCGGTTACAATGAGCAGTTCTTC. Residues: CASSLLATSGYNEQFF.